This T cell receptor beta chain was recovered during a study of blood T cells in healthy people across ages (dated by TCRdb to the mid-2010s). Regarding the research as a whole: In model experiments, roughly one uniquely barcoded TCR beta cDNA molecule per two T cells was captured by template switching. To track age-related changes in TCR beta repertoire diversity, the study relied on deep sequencing normalized with unique cDNA molecular identifiers. Four age groups were formed from the donors: young (average 16 years), middle-aged (approximately 39), aged (approximately 60) and long-lived (about 75). Donors of different ages were randomly distributed across sequencing lanes to avoid experimental bias. Two additional independent replicas of 1 million unique cDNA reads from the same blood draw were analyzed for two donors (one aged 18 to 30 and one aged 80 or older).

V was cut back by 5 bases and J by 5 bases, leaving a gap of 9 bases between them. The CDR3 contains 12 residues, cysteine and phenylalanine counted. The sequence is cut down to CDR3 DNA, 36 bases in frame from base 1. CDR1 and CDR2 (LGHDT, YNNKEL) derive from the germline V gene (reference sequence). Broad study findings and their caveats: Donor CMV infection status was unknown, potentially confounding age-related changes in expanded clonotypes. Because profiling used bulk unsorted PBMCs, naive and antigen-experienced compartments could not be compared conclusively. Observed TCR beta diversity per million T cells fell roughly linearly with age, and a significant reduction was already apparent by age approximately 41. Compared with the aged group, the long-lived group had more naive CD4+ T cells, fewer expanded clones and increased TCR diversity, suggesting age selection. The percentage of naive T cells measured by flow cytometry correlated strongly with observed TCR beta diversity. Estimates of total diversity based on one million sequenced T cells were regarded as lower bounds and as underestimates.

The protocol used for the library was 5' RACE. TCRdb shows the sequencer as Illumina HiSeq 2500. A second PCR of roughly 7 to 11 cycles was performed with a sample-barcoded 5' primer and a J-beta primer mix. A unique molecular identifier was introduced onto each TCR beta cDNA molecule by a template-switch 5' adaptor carrying 12 random nucleotides. Each sample yielded at least 2.5 million CDR3-containing paired-end reads. All of the RNA was converted into first-strand cDNA using the Mint cDNA synthesis kit, with a TRBC-specific oligonucleotide serving as the primer. Following uracil-DNA glycosylase treatment, a first 18-cycle PCR with universal primers M1SS and BC2_uni_R was performed on all cDNA. Turning to the authors' computational methods: For normalization, 1 million high-quality reads were randomly selected from each sample, with every read carrying a distinct molecular identifier. Reads with shared molecular identifiers were discarded instead of being binned into consensus sequences. MiTCR, run with a Q25 quality threshold and the strictest error-elimination algorithm, handled CDR3 identification, clonotype clustering and error correction. A nonparametric unseen species model with Euler transformation was used to estimate lower-bound total TCR beta diversity. TCRdb trimmed the raw reads at Q25, called clones with MiXCR and kept productive beta chains. Records with the same CDR3 protein are collapsed into one entry carrying the most frequent genes and DNA. The V and J calls shown here were made by TCRdb, not taken from the authors' results. This sample is represented by hundreds of thousands of distinct CDR3 sequences; 21% of them were singletons. The ten largest make up more than 3% of the sample.

The approximately 41 donors, aged 6 to 90 years, were systemically healthy Caucasian individuals from Russia. Ten milliliters of peripheral blood were drawn from each donor into EDTA-treated Vacutainer tubes. Ficoll-Paque density-gradient centrifugation was used to isolate PBMCs, with at least 6.5 million obtained per sample. Trizol reagent was used to extract total RNA from PBMCs, with at least 5.5 micrograms per sample. The percentages of naive CD45RAhigh/CD27high T cells were determined by flow cytometry on a PBMC aliquot from every donor. In regard to this clonotype: The clone's antigen remains unknown. Per-base quality was not reported, and no clone a single base away is much larger than it.

Sequences were obtained from blood. The chain uses TRBV3-1 and TRBJ2-5; no D gene can be assigned with confidence. This receptor was identified in a man aged 70-80 years in good health. The CDR3 amino acid sequence is: CASSVCRETQYF. The nucleotide sequence reads as follows: TGTGCCAGCAGCGTGTGCCGGGAGACCCAGTACTTC.